Shown below are 27 T cell receptor beta chains from a single sample sequenced in a study of graft-versus-host responses after intestinal transplantation. For these receptors, no antigen is known. Some clones are missing from TCRdb's copy, which holds only in-frame ones; the method was immunoSEQ multiplex PCR. The profile shows 25,000 to 30,000 clones, more than 75% of them singletons. The specimen was unstimulated CD4+ T cells sorted from spleen or lymph node cells, collected before intestinal transplant. These receptors originate from a human donor who received an intestinal transplant.

This clone was detected a few times. The V gene is TRBV2, the J gene TRBJ2-3; 7 bases align to TRBD2. This CDR3 contains 13 residues. Trimming took 7 bases from V and 5 from J; bases not matched to a gene: 6. Germline loops: CDR1 SNHLY, CDR2 FYNNEI. The CDR3 coding sequence is TGTGCCAGCAAGCGACTAGCTGAAGATACGCAGTATTTT. Its translation: CASKRLAEDTQYF.

The chain has TRBV7-2 and TRBJ2-5; TRBD2 matches 11 bases. Germline lookup yields CDR1 SGHTA and CDR2 FQGNSA. Trimming cost V 1 base and J 4 bases; bases outside gene matches: 8. The CDR3 has 17 residues. The CDR3 is CASSLGNLAGGRETQYF. DNA for the CDR3: TGTGCCAGCAGCTTAGGGAACTTAGCGGGGGGGCGAGAGACCCAGTACTTC.

The chain couples TRBV12-5 to TRBJ2-5, with D possibly being TRBD2 (7 bases). Trimming removed 3 bases from V and 5 bases from J, with 16 bases in between. CDR3 size: 15 residues. Germline values: CDR1 LGHNT, CDR2 FRNRAP. The CDR3 nucleotides are TGTGCTAGTGGTTTTGGGGAGGGGGGAAAGGAGACCCAGTACTTC. Protein sequence: CASGFGEGGKETQYF.

The chain has TRBV9 and TRBJ1-1; D may be TRBD1 (6 bases). This CDR3 spans 13 amino acids. The germline V gene encodes CDR1 SGDLS and CDR2 YYNGEE. Trimming pared 4 bases from V and 4 bases from J, leaving 11 bases between. The CDR3 sequence is CASSKGHRTEAFF. In nucleotides, the CDR3 is TGTGCCAGCAGCAAGGGACACCGCACTGAAGCTTTCTTT.

The gene calls are TRBV6-1 and TRBJ1-1; D remains unclear. Looked up from germline, CDR1 is MNHNS and CDR2 is SASEGT. Trimming took 6 bases from V and 0 from J, leaving 8 bases between them. This CDR3 has 13 amino acids. The CDR3 nucleotides are TGTGCCAGCAGGATTACACTGAACACTGAAGCTTTCTTT. Its protein product is CASRITLNTEAFF.

This clone occurred once. The chain links TRBV27 to TRBJ2-7; D gene ambiguous. V dropped 3 bases and J dropped 0 bases, with 9 bases sitting between them. Per germline, CDR1 MNHEY and CDR2 SMNVEV (reference sequence). The CDR3 spans 14 residues. The CDR3 is CASSLYTNSYEQYF. CDR3 DNA sequence: TGTGCCAGCAGTTTGTACACTAACTCCTACGAGCAGTACTTC.

The chain links TRBV6-1 to TRBJ2-1, with D perhaps given as TRBD1 or TRBD2 (5 bases each). This CDR3 spans 12 amino acids. The germline CDR1 and CDR2 sequences are MNHNS and SASEGT. Trimming took 6 bases from V and 8 from J, leaving 11 bases between them. The CDR3: CASRGVYHEQFF. The DNA for the CDR3 is TGTGCCAGCAGGGGGGTATACCATGAGCAGTTCTTC.

The V gene is TRBV28, the J gene TRBJ1-1, with 7 bases that match TRBD1. After removal of 3 bases from V and 2 bases from J, the junction contained 6 bases not matched to a gene. The CDR3 is 15 residues long. Germline V gene data show CDR1 as MDHEN and CDR2 as SYDVKM. The CDR3: CASSFVTGRNTEAFF. CDR3 coding DNA: TGTGCCAGCAGTTTCGTGACAGGGAGAAACACTGAAGCTTTCTTT. Combining the CDR3 with reference TRBV28 and TRBJ1-1 gives the whole variable domain DVKVTQSSRYLVKRTGEKVFLECVQDMDHENMFWYRQDPGLGLRLIYFSYDVKMKEKGDIPEGYSVSREKKERFSLILESASTNQTSMYLCASSFVTGRNTEAFFGQGTRLTVV.

V is TRBV7-9 and J is TRBJ1-1; TRBD1 matches at 8 bases. The germline V gene encodes CDR1 SEHNR and CDR2 FQNEAQ (reference sequence). The junction had 7 bases not matched to a gene; V was cut back by 5 bases and J by 2 bases. CDR3 length equals 15 residues. CDR3 sequence (DNA): TGTGCCAGCAGCAGAGGGACAGGAGGAAACACTGAAGCTTTCTTT. Translation: CASSRGTGGNTEAFF.

The chain is built from TRBV7-2 and TRBJ1-1, with D possibly matching TRBD1 (6 bases). The CDR3 extends over 15 amino acids. V was cut by 4 bases and J by 0 bases, with 12 bases left in between. Germline V gives CDR1 SGHTA, CDR2 FQGNSA. The CDR3 loop is CASSSLGAMNTEAFF. CDR3 sequence (DNA): TGTGCCAGCAGCTCCCTGGGGGCCATGAACACTGAAGCTTTCTTT.

V and J are TRBV27 and TRBJ2-2; 12 bases align to TRBD2. CDR1 is MNHEY, CDR2 SMNVEV, per germline (reference sequence). Germline trimming cut 2 bases from V and 0 bases from J; bases unmatched to any gene: 4. The CDR3 is 18 amino acids. The CDR3 nucleotides are TGTGCCAGCAGTTTAAGACTAGCGGGAGCAGCGAACACCGGGGAGCTGTTTTTT. This gives the protein CASSLRLAGAANTGELFF.

This sequence joins TRBV5-5 and TRBJ2-5; D is unclear. The end of the DNA is better explained by TRBJ2-7, so the J call may be wrong. CDR1 SGHKS and CDR2 YYEKEE come from the germline V gene (reference sequence). The CDR3 contains 12 residues. The CDR3 spells CASSLRAYEQYF. For the CDR3, the DNA is TGTGCCAGCAGCTTGAGAGCCTACGAGCAGTACTTC.

This clone appeared a few times. The CDR3 DNA reads as TGTGCCAGCAGTTCACTCTCTGGGAGGGTAGGCGAGCAGTACTTC. It translates to CASSSLSGRVGEQYF. V and J are TRBV28 and TRBJ2-7; 7 bases align to TRBD2. Germline V lookup: CDR1 MDHEN, CDR2 SYDVKM. The CDR3 sequence is 15 residues long. The ends lost 4 bases at V and 6 bases at J; junction bases unmatched: 12.

In the case of this clone: The identical CDR3 is also encoded by other nucleotide sequences in the sample. The genes are TRBV6-1 and TRBJ2-2, with 7 nucleotides matching TRBD1. Germline CDR1 is MNHNS and CDR2 is SASEGT. This CDR3 is built from 16 residues. V was pared by 3 bases and J by 6 bases, with 10 bases of the junction left unmatched. CDR3 nucleotides: TGTGCCAGCAGTGAGATCCAGACAGGGCGTCCCGGGGAGCTGTTTTTT. Translation gives CASSEIQTGRPGELFF.

The J gene is TRBJ1-2, the V gene TRBV6-5; 9 bases line up with TRBD1. Germline CDR1 reads MNHEY; CDR2 reads SVGAGI. Germline trimming cut 5 bases from V and 1 base from J; bases unmatched to any gene: 5. The CDR3 has 15 residues. The DNA for the CDR3 is TGTGCCAGCAGTGTAGGACAGGGGAATAACTATGGCTACACCTTC. Its translation: CASSVGQGNNYGYTF.

The chain has TRBV6-5 and TRBJ2-1, with 12 nucleotides matching TRBD2. CDR3 length: 15 amino acids. CDR1 is MNHEY and CDR2 is SVGAGI in the germline V gene. Trimming at V came to 6 bases and at J to 8 bases, leaving 8 bases not matched to a gene. The CDR3 DNA reads as TGTGCCAGCAGCCCCGGACTAGCGGGAATCTATGAGCAGTTCTTC. Amino acid sequence: CASSPGLAGIYEQFF.

This clone was seen more than once but under ten times. The chain recombines TRBV14 with TRBJ2-7, with D hard to call. Germline V lookup: CDR1 SGHDN, CDR2 FVKESK. Trimming left V 3 bases short and J 2 bases short, with 17 bases between. CDR3 length equals 16 residues. Here the CDR3 reads CASSQFKINQAYEQYF. DNA for the CDR3: TGTGCCAGCAGCCAGTTTAAAATAAACCAAGCCTACGAGCAGTACTTC.

This clone has only a few counts. V is TRBV30 and J is TRBJ1-2; D is uncertain. CDR1 and CDR2 (germline): GTSNPN, SVGIG (reference sequence). There are 11 residues in the CDR3. Trimming shortened V by 3 bases and J by 2 bases, and 4 bases separated the two germline ends. The CDR3 here is CAWRDNYGYTF. CDR3 coding DNA: TGTGCCTGGAGGGACAACTATGGCTACACCTTC. The full variable domain, with the rest looked up from reference TRBV30 and TRBJ1-2, is SQTIHQWPATLVQPVGSPLSLECTVEGTSNPNLYWYRQAAGRGLQLLFYSVGIGQISSEVPQNLSASRPQDRQFILSSKKLLLSDSGFYLCAWRDNYGYTFGSGTRLTVV.

This chain connects TRBV6-1 to TRBJ2-5; 8 bases are a match to TRBD2. There are 15 residues in the CDR3. Per germline, CDR1 MNHNS and CDR2 SASEGT. Trimming at V came to 6 bases and at J to 2 bases, leaving 8 bases not matched to a gene. The CDR3 loop is CASRGVAGPQETQYF. CDR3 nucleotides: TGTGCCAGCAGGGGGGTAGCGGGGCCGCAAGAGACCCAGTACTTC.

This clone was seen a few times. The V and J genes are TRBV6-1 and TRBJ1-3; no definite D call. Germline assignment: CDR1 MNHNS and CDR2 SASEGT. Deletions cut 8 bases from V and 3 bases from J, with 11 bases between. CDR3 length: 13 amino acids. DNA for the CDR3: TGTGCCAGCCTAGCCGCCCTTGGAAACACCATATATTTT. It is translated as CASLAALGNTIYF.

The V call is TRBV12-5, the J call TRBJ2-3; 9 bases map to TRBD2. CDR3 length: 17 amino acids. The germline V gene has CDR1 LGHNT and CDR2 FRNRAP. V shed 0 bases and J 2 bases; nucleotides not matched to a gene: 6. CDR3 protein: CASGLVGERGATDTQYF. CDR3 bases: TGTGCTAGTGGTTTGGTCGGGGAGCGGGGGGCCACAGATACGCAGTATTTT.

The V and J genes are TRBV5-4 and TRBJ1-2, with D maybe TRBD1 (5 bases). There are 13 residues in the CDR3. Germline V lookup: CDR1 SGHNT, CDR2 YYREEE (reference sequence). Trimming left V 1 base short and J 3 bases short, with 7 bases between. The CDR3 DNA follows: TGTGCCAGCAGCTTGAAAGGGGACTATGGCTACACCTTC. It translates to CASSLKGDYGYTF. The entire variable domain, with the rest obtained from reference TRBV5-4 and TRBJ1-2, is as follows: ETGVTQSPTHLIKTRGQQVTLRCSSQSGHNTVSWYQQALGQGPQFIFQYYREEENGRGNFPPRFSGLQFPNYSSELNVNALELDDSALYLCASSLKGDYGYTFGSGTRLTVV.

This chain links TRBV28 with TRBJ2-4; D possibly uses TRBD1 or TRBD2 (5 bases each). Germline-derived CDR1 and CDR2 are MDHEN and SYDVKM. The CDR3 covers 13 residues. V lost 6 bases, J lost 6 bases, and 12 bases lay in between. In nucleotides, the CDR3 is TGTGCCAGCAGCTCATCGAGGGGAAACATTCAGTACTTC. Its protein is CASSSSRGNIQYF.

The chain joins TRBV10-2 to TRBJ2-7; 11 bases match TRBD1. This CDR3 is built from 15 residues. Germline lookup yields CDR1 WSHSY and CDR2 SAAADI. V dropped 6 bases and J dropped 2; count of bases not matched to a gene: 6. The CDR3 reads CASRPGQGGPYEQYF. In DNA form, the CDR3 reads TGCGCCAGCAGGCCGGGACAGGGGGGGCCCTACGAGCAGTACTTC.

V gene TRBV6-1 combines with J gene TRBJ1-2; D is ambiguous. CDR3 length: 13 amino acids. Germline lookup yields CDR1 MNHNS and CDR2 SASEGT. V lost 5 bases to trimming and J lost 4 bases, with 11 bases between them. CDR3 DNA sequence: TGTGCCAGCAGTCCTATTAAGGGCTATGGCTACACCTTC. Translation: CASSPIKGYGYTF.

V and J are TRBV2 and TRBJ2-2, with D possibly being TRBD2 (5 bases). The CDR3 contains 14 residues. Trimming cost V 4 bases and J 4 bases, with 10 bases left between them. From germline, CDR1 is SNHLY and CDR2 FYNNEI. The CDR3 loop is CASSVRARTGELFF. The CDR3 DNA is TGTGCCAGCAGTGTGCGGGCCCGCACCGGGGAGCTGTTTTTT.

The V gene is TRBV5-4, the J gene TRBJ2-3; 8 bases are a match to TRBD1. The germline gives CDR1 SGHNT, CDR2 YYREEE (reference sequence). The CDR3 is made up of 16 amino acids. V dropped 0 bases and J dropped 0; count of bases not matched to a gene: 3. CDR3 in amino acids: CASSLARQGSTDTQYF. CDR3 coding DNA: TGTGCCAGCAGCTTGGCCCGACAGGGGAGCACAGATACGCAGTATTTT.